Listed below are T cell receptor beta chains from one sample, sequenced in a study of T cell changes during pregnancy in multiple sclerosis. The protocol was immunoSEQ multiplex PCR, while the TCRdb copy is restricted to in-frame clones and leaves out a portion. There are 35,000 to 55,000 clones in the sample; roughly 91% occur only once, and about 5.4% lies in the top ten. The input for sequencing was CD8+ T cells from peripheral blood mononuclear cells, taken after pregnancy. These receptors were taken from a female donor in good health, enrolled as a control in a pregnancy study. The CDR3 runs from the conserved cysteine through the conserved F or W. D genes are given only for firm matches. Expanded clones get a size class; other rows say once, few or many, or leave the size out.

size	length	V	D	J	DNA	CDR3
NA	11	TRBV7-9	NA	TRBJ2-7	TGTGCCAGCAGACAGGGAACCGAGCAGTACTTC	CASRQGTEQYF
NA	12	TRBV6-1	TRBD1	TRBJ2-7	TGTGCCAGTCGGGACAGGGTCTACGAGCAGTACTTC	CASRDRVYEQYF
NA	12	TRBV28	NA	TRBJ2-7	TGTGCCAGCAGCGTTCCCGCGTACGAGCAGTACTTC	CASSVPAYEQYF
NA	14	TRBV7-2	NA	TRBJ2-7	TGTGCCAGCAGCTTGGGGAGGGGGGCCTACGAGCAGTACTTC	CASSLGRGAYEQYF
NA	15	TRBV14	TRBD2	TRBJ2-7	TGTGCCAGCAGCCTCCGCGGGGGGCCCGTGAACGAGCAGTACTTC	CASSLRGGPVNEQYF
NA	16	TRBV6-1	NA	TRBJ2-7	TGTGCCAGCAGTGAAGGCGCCTCTTATACCGTTTACGAGCAGTACTTC	CASSEGASYTVYEQYF
NA	13	TRBV27	NA	TRBJ1-1	TGTGCCAGCAGTTTCTCGGGGGGCGCTGAAGCTTTCTTT	CASSFSGGAEAFF
NA	14	TRBV7-9	NA	TRBJ2-5	TGTGCCAGCAGCTTTACAAGAGGCCAAGAGACCCAGTACTTC	CASSFTRGQETQYF
NA	16	TRBV4-2	TRBD2	TRBJ2-1	TGTGCCAGCAGCCAGGAGATGGGACTAGCCACCGATGAGCAGTTCTTC	CASSQEMGLATDEQFF
NA	11	TRBV6-6	NA	TRBJ2-7	TGTGCCAGCGGGCCGGGGAACGAGCAGTACTTC	CASGPGNEQYF
NA	14	TRBV6-5	NA	TRBJ2-7	TGTGCCAGCAGTTACTCGTGGCCTTACTACGAGCAGTACTTC	CASSYSWPYYEQYF
NA	11	TRBV11-2	NA	TRBJ1-1	TGTGCCCCCAGAGGAAACGCAGAAGCTTTCTTT	CAPRGNAEAFF
NA	14	TRBV11-1	NA	TRBJ1-1	TGTGCCAGCAGCTTAGGGCGGGGGAACACTGAAGCTTTCTTT	CASSLGRGNTEAFF
NA	16	TRBV11-3	NA	TRBJ2-7	TGTGCCAGCAGCCAACACAAGACAGGTGCCTCCTACGAGCAGTACTTC	CASSQHKTGASYEQYF
NA	16	TRBV7-6	TRBD2	TRBJ2-3	TGTGCCAGCAGCAAAATAGCGGGCCCTTCATCAGATACGCAGTATTTT	CASSKIAGPSSDTQYF
NA	12	TRBV7-3	TRBD1	TRBJ2-1	TGTGCCAGCAGCGTACAGGGGAATGAGCAGTTCTTC	CASSVQGNEQFF
NA	15	TRBV7-3	TRBD2	TRBJ2-7	TGTGCCAGCAGCATTAGCGGGGGCCTCACCTACGAGCAGTACTTC	CASSISGGLTYEQYF
NA	14	TRBV6-5	TRBD1	TRBJ1-1	TGTGCCAGCAGTCGACACAGGGGGAACACTGAAGCTTTCTTT	CASSRHRGNTEAFF
NA	14	TRBV11-2	TRBD2	TRBJ2-1	TGTGCCAGCAGCTCCCCTCGTCGGGGGGATGAGCAGTTCTTC	CASSSPRRGDEQFF
NA	13	TRBV5-1	NA	TRBJ2-7	TGCGCCAGCAGCTTGGACGGGTACTACGAGCAGTACTTC	CASSLDGYYEQYF
NA	16	TRBV2	TRBD1	TRBJ1-5	TGTGCCAGCAGTGAACCTACAGGGGGAGTATTTCAGCCCCAGCATTTT	CASSEPTGGVFQPQHF
NA	15	TRBV4-3	TRBD1	TRBJ1-1	TGCGCCAGCAGCCAACAGGGGGTCCTGAACACTGAAGCTTTCTTT	CASSQQGVLNTEAFF
many	14	TRBV9	NA	TRBJ1-5	TGTGCCAGCAGCGTAGGGGACTTTAATCAGCCCCAGCATTTT	CASSVGDFNQPQHF
NA	14	TRBV5-1	NA	TRBJ2-7	TGCGCCAGCAGCTTTAGGACAGCGATCTACGAGCAGTACTTC	CASSFRTAIYEQYF
once	13	TRBV29-1	NA	TRBJ2-7	TGCAGCGTGCTTGGGGGCTCCCAATACGAGCAGTACTTC	CSVLGGSQYEQYF
NA	14	TRBV5-1	NA	TRBJ2-2	TGCGCCAGCAGCTTGGCCTCAGGGTCCGGGGAGCTGTTTTTT	CASSLASGSGELFF
NA	12	TRBV29-1	TRBD1	TRBJ2-7	TGCAGCGTCTTGCAGGGGGTAGACGAGCAGTACTTC	CSVLQGVDEQYF
NA	16	TRBV30	NA	TRBJ2-7	TGTGCCTGGAGTGCCCTCCCCCTTCGGGTGACCTACGAGCAGTACTTC	CAWSALPLRVTYEQYF
NA	14	TRBV19	TRBD2	TRBJ2-1	TGTGCCAGTAGTATTAGAGGACTAGGCAATGAGCAGTTCTTC	CASSIRGLGNEQFF
NA	16	TRBV5-4	TRBD2	TRBJ2-1	TGTGCCAGCAGCTTGCGGACGGGGGGGCCGGGTAATGAGCAGTTCTTC	CASSLRTGGPGNEQFF
NA	14	TRBV7-9	NA	TRBJ2-2	TGTGCCAGCAGCTTAGAAGGGGAGGCCGGGGAGCTGTTTTTT	CASSLEGEAGELFF
few	11	TRBV7-9	TRBD1	TRBJ1-2	TGTGCCAGCAGCCCGGGACAGGCCGTGACCTTC	CASSPGQAVTF
NA	16	TRBV11-2	NA	TRBJ1-4	TGTGCCAGCAGCTTAGGGGCACGTTTTTTTGATGAAAAACTGTTTTTT	CASSLGARFFDEKLFF
NA	12	TRBV7-8	NA	TRBJ2-1	TGTGCCAGCAGCCCCCTAAACAATGAGCAGTTCTTC	CASSPLNNEQFF
few	14	TRBV18	TRBD1	TRBJ1-2	TGTGCCAGCTCACAGCGGGACAGGGTCAATGGCTACACCTTC	CASSQRDRVNGYTF
NA	16	TRBV7-2	TRBD2	TRBJ2-3	TGTGCCAGCAGCCTGAGACTAGCGGGGAGCACAGATACGCAGTATTTT	CASSLRLAGSTDTQYF
NA	12	TRBV7-2	NA	TRBJ1-1	TGTGCCAGCAGCTCTAAGGGGGGGGAAGCTTTCTTT	CASSSKGGEAFF
NA	15	TRBV6-5	NA	TRBJ2-2	TGTGCCAGCCCCCCTCAGCGCTGTAGGGGCGGGGAGCTGTTTTTT	CASPPQRCRGGELFF
NA	15	TRBV4-3	NA	TRBJ2-1	TGCGCCAGCAGCCAAGATCTAACGTCGGTGGGCGAGCAGTTCTTC	CASSQDLTSVGEQFF
few	16	TRBV4-3	TRBD1	TRBJ1-2	TGCGCCAGCAGCCAAGCATACGGGACAGGGGCTATTGGCTACACCTTC	CASSQAYGTGAIGYTF
NA	16	TRBV28	TRBD2	TRBJ2-1	TGTGCCAGCACCTTTTCGCAAGCGGGGGCCGACAATGAGCAGTTCTTC	CASTFSQAGADNEQFF
NA	16	TRBV7-3	NA	TRBJ2-3	TGTGCCAGCAGCTTAAACGGGGCGGGGGCACCGGGTACGCAGTATTTT	CASSLNGAGAPGTQYF
NA	13	TRBV12-5	NA	TRBJ2-7	TGTGCTAGTGGTGATGCCCCGGGCTACGAGCAGTACTTC	CASGDAPGYEQYF
NA	15	TRBV7-9	NA	TRBJ2-2	TGTGCCAGCAGCTCGTTGGGGGGGAACACCGGGGAGCTGTTTTTT	CASSSLGGNTGELFF
NA	18	TRBV4-3	NA	TRBJ1-2	TGCGCCAGCAGCCAAGATGGGCCGCTCATTCCCAATTTATCTGGCTACACCTTC	CASSQDGPLIPNLSGYTF
NA	14	TRBV25-1	NA	TRBJ2-7	TGTGCCAGCAGTGAATTCAGACAACTCAGCGAGCAGTACTTC	CASSEFRQLSEQYF
NA	14	TRBV7-8	NA	TRBJ2-3	TGTGCCAGCAGCCTCCGACAGGTGGGGGATACGCAGTATTTT	CASSLRQVGDTQYF
NA	15	TRBV28	NA	TRBJ1-5	TGTGCCAGCAACAATAGGGGTGAATCCAATCAGCCCCAGCATTTT	CASNNRGESNQPQHF
NA	15	TRBV9	NA	TRBJ2-3	TGTGCCAGCAGCGTAGCAGGGCGAGCCACAGATACGCAGTATTTT	CASSVAGRATDTQYF
NA	15	TRBV7-9	TRBD2	TRBJ2-1	TGTGCCAGCAGTCGGACTAGCGGGGGGTACAATGAGCAGTTCTTC	CASSRTSGGYNEQFF
NA	15	TRBV5-1	TRBD2	TRBJ2-2	TGCGCCAGCAGATTAATGGGAGGGAAGCCCGGGGAGCTGTTTTTT	CASRLMGGKPGELFF
NA	15	TRBV4-2	NA	TRBJ1-1	TGTGCCAGCAGCCAAGAAGTCGGAGCGAACACTGAAGCTTTCTTT	CASSQEVGANTEAFF
NA	17	TRBV9	NA	TRBJ1-4	TGTGCCAGCAGCGTAGGGCCGGTTGGGGGGAGAAATGAAAAACTGTTTTTT	CASSVGPVGGRNEKLFF
NA	13	TRBV10-2	TRBD2	TRBJ2-1	TGCGCCAGCAGTGGGACTAGCGTCAATGAGCAGTTCTTC	CASSGTSVNEQFF
once	16	TRBV6-6	TRBD1	TRBJ1-1	TGTGCCAGCAGTTCCTATTCCGGGACAGGGAACACTGAAGCTTTCTTT	CASSSYSGTGNTEAFF
NA	13	TRBV4-2	NA	TRBJ1-5	TGTGCCAGCAGCCAAGATTACAATCAGCCCCAGCATTTT	CASSQDYNQPQHF
NA	14	TRBV27	TRBD1	TRBJ2-1	TGTGCCAGCAGTTTATTGGGGACAGGGGGCGAGCAGTTCTTC	CASSLLGTGGEQFF
NA	17	TRBV28	TRBD2	TRBJ2-7	TGTGCCAGCAGTTTATACCTAAGCGGGGGGATTACCTACGAGCAGTACTTC	CASSLYLSGGITYEQYF
NA	13	TRBV4-3	NA	TRBJ2-4	TGCGCCAGCAGCCGACACAGGGTGAACATTCAGTACTTC	CASSRHRVNIQYF
NA	12	TRBV7-9	NA	TRBJ2-7	TGTGCCAGCAGCTGGAGTTCCTACGAGCAGTACTTC	CASSWSSYEQYF